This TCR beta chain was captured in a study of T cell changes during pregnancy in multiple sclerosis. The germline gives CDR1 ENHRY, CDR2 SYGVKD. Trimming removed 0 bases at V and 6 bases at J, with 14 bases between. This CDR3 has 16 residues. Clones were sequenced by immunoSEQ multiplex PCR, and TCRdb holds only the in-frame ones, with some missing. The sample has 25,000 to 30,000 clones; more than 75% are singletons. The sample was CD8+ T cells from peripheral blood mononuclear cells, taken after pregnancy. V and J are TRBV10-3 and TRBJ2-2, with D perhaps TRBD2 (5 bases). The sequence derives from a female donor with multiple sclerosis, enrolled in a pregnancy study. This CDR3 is CAISESRGLVAGELFF. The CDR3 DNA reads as TGTGCCATCAGTGAGTCAAGAGGGCTAGTTGCCGGGGAGCTGTTTTTT.